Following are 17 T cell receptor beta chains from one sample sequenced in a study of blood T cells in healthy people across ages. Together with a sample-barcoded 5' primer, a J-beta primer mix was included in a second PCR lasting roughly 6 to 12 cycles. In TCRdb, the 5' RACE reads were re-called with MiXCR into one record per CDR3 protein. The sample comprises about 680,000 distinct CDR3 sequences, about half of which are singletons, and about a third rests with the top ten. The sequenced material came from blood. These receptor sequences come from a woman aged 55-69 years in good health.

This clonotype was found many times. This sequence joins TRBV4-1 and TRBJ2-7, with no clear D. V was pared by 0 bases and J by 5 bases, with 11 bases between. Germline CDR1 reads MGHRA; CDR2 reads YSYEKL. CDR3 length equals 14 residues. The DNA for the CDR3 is TGCGCCAGCAGCCAAGATCCAGGTCGAAACGAGCAGTACTTC. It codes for CASSQDPGRNEQYF.

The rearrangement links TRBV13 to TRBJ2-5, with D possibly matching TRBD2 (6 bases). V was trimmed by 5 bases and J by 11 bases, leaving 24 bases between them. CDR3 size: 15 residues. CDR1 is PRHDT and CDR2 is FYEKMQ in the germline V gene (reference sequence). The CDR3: CASSPRGSGYNEQYF. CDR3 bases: TGTGCCAGCAGCCCCCGTGGTAGCGGCTACAATGAGCAGTACTTC.

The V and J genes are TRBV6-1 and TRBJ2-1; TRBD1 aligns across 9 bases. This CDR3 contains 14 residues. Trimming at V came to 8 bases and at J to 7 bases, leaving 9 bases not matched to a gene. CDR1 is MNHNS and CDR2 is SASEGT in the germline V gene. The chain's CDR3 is CASHDRGGRNEQFF. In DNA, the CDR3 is TGTGCCAGCCACGACAGGGGGGGACGGAATGAGCAGTTCTTC.

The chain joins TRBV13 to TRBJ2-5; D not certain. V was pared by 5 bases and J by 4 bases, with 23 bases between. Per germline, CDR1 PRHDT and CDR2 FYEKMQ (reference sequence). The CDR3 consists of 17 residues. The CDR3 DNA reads TGTGCCAGCAGCGAACGACGGTCCTTACTCGTGGGAGAGACCCAGTACTTC. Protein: CASSERRSLLVGETQYF.

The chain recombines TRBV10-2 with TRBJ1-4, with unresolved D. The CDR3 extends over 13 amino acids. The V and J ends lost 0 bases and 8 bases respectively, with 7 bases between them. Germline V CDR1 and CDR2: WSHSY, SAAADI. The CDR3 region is CASSESILEKLFF. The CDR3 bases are TGCGCCAGCAGTGAGTCGATATTAGAAAAACTGTTTTTT.

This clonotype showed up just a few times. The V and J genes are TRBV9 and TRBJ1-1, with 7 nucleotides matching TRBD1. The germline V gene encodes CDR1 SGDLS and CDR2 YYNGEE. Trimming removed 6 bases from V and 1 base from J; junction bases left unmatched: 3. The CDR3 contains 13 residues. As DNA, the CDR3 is TGTGCCAGCACCCGGGACAGGAACACTGAAGCTTTCTTT. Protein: CASTRDRNTEAFF.

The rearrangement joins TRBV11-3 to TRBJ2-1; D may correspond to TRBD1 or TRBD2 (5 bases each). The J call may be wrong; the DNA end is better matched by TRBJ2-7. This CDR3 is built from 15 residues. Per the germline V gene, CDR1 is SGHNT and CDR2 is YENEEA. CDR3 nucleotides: TGTGCCAGCAGCTCCTCAGGGACGGATTACAATGAGCAGTACTTC. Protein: CASSSSGTDYNEQYF.

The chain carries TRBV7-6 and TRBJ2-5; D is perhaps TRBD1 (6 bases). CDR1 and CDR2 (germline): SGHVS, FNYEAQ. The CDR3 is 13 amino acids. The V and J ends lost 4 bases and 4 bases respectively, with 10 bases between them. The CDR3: CASSYSGVETQYF. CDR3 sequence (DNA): TGTGCCAGCAGCTACTCAGGGGTAGAGACCCAGTACTTC.

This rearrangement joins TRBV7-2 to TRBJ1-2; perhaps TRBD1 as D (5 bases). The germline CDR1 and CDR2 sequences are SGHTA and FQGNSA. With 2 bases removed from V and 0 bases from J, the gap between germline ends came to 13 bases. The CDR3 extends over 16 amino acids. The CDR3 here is CASSLRPGPANYGYTF. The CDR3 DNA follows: TGTGCCAGCAGCTTACGCCCAGGGCCAGCTAACTATGGCTACACCTTC.

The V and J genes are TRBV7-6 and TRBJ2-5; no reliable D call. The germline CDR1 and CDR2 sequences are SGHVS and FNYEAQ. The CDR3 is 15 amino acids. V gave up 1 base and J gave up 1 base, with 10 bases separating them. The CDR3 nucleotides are TGTGCCAGCAGCTTAGAGGCCAATCCCCAAGAGACCCAGTACTTC. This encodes CASSLEANPQETQYF. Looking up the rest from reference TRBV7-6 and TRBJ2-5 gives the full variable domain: GAGVSQSPRYKVTKRGQDVALRCDPISGHVSLYWYRQALGQGPEFLTYFNYEAQQDKSGLPNDRFSAERPEGSISTLTIQRTEQRDSAMYRCASSLEANPQETQYFGPGTRLLVL.

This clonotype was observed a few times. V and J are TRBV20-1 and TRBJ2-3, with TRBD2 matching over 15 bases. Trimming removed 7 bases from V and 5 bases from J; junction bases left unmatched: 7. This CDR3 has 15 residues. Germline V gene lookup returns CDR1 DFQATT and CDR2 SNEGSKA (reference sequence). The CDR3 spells CSGVPGLAGGDTQYF. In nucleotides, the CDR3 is TGCAGTGGCGTCCCGGGACTAGCGGGAGGAGATACGCAGTATTTT.

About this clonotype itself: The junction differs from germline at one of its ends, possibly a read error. DNA for the CDR3: TGTGCCGGCAGTGAAAACCGGGACTCAGAGACCCAGTACTTC. Protein sequence: CAGSENRDSETQYF. The chain uses TRBV2 and TRBJ2-5, with D perhaps matching TRBD2 (6 bases). The CDR3 has 14 residues. CDR1 SNHLY and CDR2 FYNNEI come from the germline V gene.

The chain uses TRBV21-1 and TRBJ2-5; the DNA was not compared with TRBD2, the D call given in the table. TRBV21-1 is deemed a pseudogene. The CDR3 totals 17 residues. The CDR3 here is CASSDFGTSGDQETQYF. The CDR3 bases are TGTGCCAGCAGCGACTTTGGGACTAGCGGGGACCAAGAGACCCAGTACTTC.

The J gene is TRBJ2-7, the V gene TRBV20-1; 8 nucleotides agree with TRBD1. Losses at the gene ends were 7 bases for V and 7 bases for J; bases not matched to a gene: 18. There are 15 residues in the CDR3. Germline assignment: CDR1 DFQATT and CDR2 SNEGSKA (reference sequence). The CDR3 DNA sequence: TGCAGTGATACACAGGGGGGTACAGGGAGCAATGAGCAGTACTTC. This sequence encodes CSDTQGGTGSNEQYF.

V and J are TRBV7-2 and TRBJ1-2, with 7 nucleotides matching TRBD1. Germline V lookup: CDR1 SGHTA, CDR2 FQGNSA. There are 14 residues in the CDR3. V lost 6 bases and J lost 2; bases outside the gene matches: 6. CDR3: CASRPGQRNYGYTF. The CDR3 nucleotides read TGTGCCAGCAGGCCGGGACAGCGCAACTATGGCTACACCTTC.

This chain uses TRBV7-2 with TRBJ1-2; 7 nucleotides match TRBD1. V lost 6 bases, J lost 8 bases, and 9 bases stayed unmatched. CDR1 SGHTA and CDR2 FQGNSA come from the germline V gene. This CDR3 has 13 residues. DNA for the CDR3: TGTGCCAGCAGTGTTGAGGGGGCAGGGGGCTACACCTTC. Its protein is CASSVEGAGGYTF.

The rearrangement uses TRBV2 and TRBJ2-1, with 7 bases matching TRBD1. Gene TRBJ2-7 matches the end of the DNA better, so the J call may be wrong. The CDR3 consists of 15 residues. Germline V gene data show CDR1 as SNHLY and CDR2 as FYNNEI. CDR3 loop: CASSPGTAPYNEQYF. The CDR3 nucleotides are TGTGCCAGCAGTCCCGGGACAGCACCTTACAATGAGCAGTACTTC.